The clone carrying this TCR beta chain came up many times. The data derive from a study of Graves' ophthalmopathy and Graves' hyperthyroidism. CDR1 is LNHNV, CDR2 YYDKDF, per germline (reference sequence). The germline V and J ends were trimmed by 0 bases and 4 bases, with 12 bases remaining between them. The length of the CDR3 is 15 residues. Ineligible for inclusion were patients with other autoimmune diseases, uncontrolled infections, pregnancy or lactation. Clinicians made diagnoses from clinical symptoms, serum thyroxine, TRAb, thyroid ultrasound and orbital computed tomography. PBMCs came from roughly 9.2 ml of fresh peripheral blood. The sequenced template was RNA, covering the TCR beta CDR3 region. Scientists carried out first-round RT-PCR using HTBI primers and then a second-round multiplex PCR. In TCRdb, the multiplex PCR reads were re-called with MiXCR into one record per CDR3 protein. Here the sample spans just over 400,000 distinct CDR3 sequences, under 25% being singletons.

The TCR comes from a woman younger than 30 with stable Graves' hyperthyroidism. The chain employs TRBV15 and TRBJ1-1; possibly TRBD1 for D (5 bases). The sequencing input was peripheral blood. CDR3 bases: TGTGCCACCAGCAGAGATCGAGGGGTCGGCACTGAAGCTTTCTTT. It is translated as CATSRDRGVGTEAFF.